This T cell receptor (beta chain) was captured in a study of blood T cell repertoires in COVID-19. Study background: The United States, Italy and Spain provided the acute and convalescent COVID-19 samples. PBMCs, B-cell-depleted T cells, or T cells provided the cDNA or gDNA that made up the material.

As handled by the study authors: From reference gene primer amplification, estimates of nucleated cell counts were derived. Assay: immunoSEQ multiplex PCR; the TCRdb copy retains only in-frame clones and omits some. That table gives V, J and clone size, and the DNA gave D and trimming. The sample lists 180,000 or so clones, roughly 86% occurring once. This clone was counted ten times or more. The CDR3 runs 21 residues. CDR1 and CDR2 (germline): LGHDT, YNNKEL (reference sequence). The trim removed 0 bases at V and 1 base at J, leaving 14 bases unmatched. The source of this sequence is a man aged 18 to 29 with active or convalescent COVID-19. This rearrangement joins TRBV3-1 (or the pseudogene TRBV3-2) to TRBJ2-5; 13 bases align to TRBD2. The sample was peripheral blood. CDR3 sequence (DNA): TGTGCCAGCAGCCAAGACTCCGGGACTAGCGGGACCATAAAAGGCCAAGAGACCCAGTACTTC. As protein: CASSQDSGTSGTIKGQETQYF.